The sequence of this TCR beta chain was determined in a study of cytomegalovirus exposure and HLA in healthy donors (dated by TCRdb to between 2016 and 2019). Regarding the research as a whole: An earlier analysis of some 620 of the donors reported 276 Gb of sequence data and 117 million unique TCR beta sequences obtained from around 190 million T cells. Across approximately 420 genotyped donors of the cohort, an average of roughly 250,000 unique TCR beta nucleotide sequences per donor were sequenced, and roughly a sixth of those sequences were non-productive. An early release that covered about 600 HLA-typed donors contained approximately 300 gigabases of sequencing data and around 80 million unique TCR sequences. To predict cytomegalovirus infection status, the study combined high-throughput TCR immunosequencing, statistical association of individual TCRs with disease status, and machine learning. All discovery cohort repertoires had been generated using a single sequencing platform. The number of donors typed differed by locus, with roughly 620-630 for A, B, C, DRB1 and DQB1, more than 500 for DQA1, approximately 580 for DPA1, and 450 to 480 for DPB1. Genome-wide SNP genotypes for about 65% of the roughly 670 donors were used in a later genetic analysis, which treated that subset as a discovery cohort. A later analysis re-analyzed previously published TCR beta repertoires from 550 to 700 donors and added high-resolution HLA genotyping to study TCR occurrence patterns. In addition to the first cohort of 650 to 750 subjects, a separate validation cohort of 100 to 150 different subjects was used. Alongside the repertoire data, information on donor age, sex, ethnicity and CMV serostatus was compiled. Several DR-DQ haplotypes were treated as single units for association and clustering because of strong linkage in the cohort. An earlier analysis of 587 of the donors used high-throughput TCR beta sequencing to judge whether each TCR beta V gene segment behaved as functional or pseudogenic. Class I and class II HLA loci were covered by the typing at four-digit resolution. Using immunosequencing, the study profiled T cell repertoires from fewer than 700 subjects and related those repertoires to cytomegalovirus serostatus. Among the approximately 420 genotyped donors, about 85% belonged to the genetic ancestry cluster associated with self-reported Caucasian donors. The study aimed to test whether signatures of past pathogen exposure could be identified by cataloging public T cell receptors. The later analysis used no new phenotypic data to find candidate immune exposures, relying instead on TCR beta sequences and their occurrence across donors. Overall results and qualifications from the work: Several of the top co-occurrence clusters appeared to be linked to parvovirus B19, influenza, CMV and Epstein-Barr virus, according to a later analysis. At a false discovery rate of 0.05, a later analysis linked some 17,000 TCR beta sequences to specific HLA alleles. The authors suggested that the approach could potentially be generalized to other disease states and immunological phenotypes. A total of 150 to 200 TCR beta chains were listed by the study as associated with cytomegalovirus. Most TCR sequences were seen in very few donors, while some public TCRs were found in many individuals. In vitro tests confirmed that a few of the cytomegalovirus-associated TCR beta chains recognize cytomegalovirus antigens. Correlated functional status among segregating V segments might reflect linkage disequilibrium, but an unknown experimental factor could not be ruled out. This cohort had only TCR beta chains sequenced, and the lack of alpha or paired-chain data limited which features could be detected. Because HLA typing was unavailable for some donors at each locus, only the typed subset was used in association tests. A cluster of highly shared sequence variants was judged likely to be a technical artifact of the sequencing pipeline. In an earlier analysis of some 500 of the donors, most TCR beta V segments were observed in productive rearrangements about 87% or about 30% of the time, broadly matching IMGT annotations. In a later genetic analysis, fewer N-insertions in productive TCRs were reported among donors in an Asian-associated ancestry cluster than the roughly 700-donor mean. In both the original and validation cohorts, the classifier was reported to diagnose cytomegalovirus status with high specificity and sensitivity. According to a later analysis, TCR association rates differed among HLA loci, with DRB1 alleles showing the most associated TCRs and HLA-C alleles showing the fewest. In a later genetic analysis, a missense DCLRE1C variant was associated with V-gene and J-gene trimming of TCR beta chains, and the association was replicated in an independent cohort. Because counts were too low, some 17 rarely observed V segments, including chromosome 9 orphons, were excluded from the earlier analysis of 587 of the donors. Assigning TCR associations to individual alleles was difficult when HLA alleles, especially DR and DQ, strongly co-occurred. Compared with equally common non-associated chains, HLA-associated TCR beta chains in a later analysis were more clonally expanded and had lower generation probabilities. The only immune exposure information available for the cohort was CMV serostatus. A further reported finding was that TCR beta sequences accurately predicted the HLA-A and HLA-B alleles for most subjects in the first cohort. Most CMV-associated TCR beta chains appeared to be HLA-restricted in a later analysis, and the HLA associations seemed to be driven largely by CMV exposure. Roughly uniform sequencing depth across donors was assumed in presence/absence analyses, although this assumption may not hold.

Preparation of the library involved the immunoSEQ multiplex PCR assay. For the multiplex PCR, a mixture combining 60 forward primers for TCR Vbeta segments and 13 reverse primers for TCR Jbeta segments was used. The CDR3 region of rearranged TCR beta genes was amplified from genomic DNA by a multiplex PCR assay. On the Illumina HiSeq System, the amplified TCR beta libraries were sequenced as 87-base-pair reads. The authors' analysis ran thus. Across the 640 or so repertoires, a later analysis counted tens of millions of unique TCR beta chains, some 11 million of which were shared by at least two donors. A nearest-neighbor algorithm error-corrected the raw reads and collapsed the reads into unique sequences, merging closely related sequences to remove PCR and sequencing errors. V, D and J gene segments were assigned by aligning CDR3 sequences to IMGT reference sequences. For a sequence to be retained, at least a six-nucleotide match to both a V gene segment and a J gene segment was required. Rearrangements were called productive when the CDR3 lacked stop codons and stayed in frame with V and J; all others were non-productive. CDR3 was defined according to IMGT convention as the region running from the second conserved V-encoded cysteine to the conserved J-encoded phenylalanine. Sequences without an unambiguous match to a single V gene segment were excluded from the earlier analysis of several hundred of the donors. In an earlier analysis of approximately 590 of the donors, a V segment was called functional when productive rearrangements were above 56.7%, and segregating when the standard deviation between donors exceeded 5%. A statistical classification framework was built for diagnosing cytomegalovirus status from the catalog of TCR beta chain sequences. V and J gene assignment, in a later analysis, came from comparing TCR nucleotide sequences with IMGT/GENE-DB human TR gene sequences. Using the TCRdist pipeline, a later analysis assigned CDR3 sequences along with most-parsimonious VDJ recombination scenarios. In a later analysis, each TCR beta chain was defined by its CDR3 amino acid sequence together with its V-gene family, and reads without a unique V-gene family were excluded. A later analysis removed 600 or so highly shared, low-generation-probability nucleotide sequences to deal with suspected cross-contamination and a sequencing artifact. A later analysis calculated a clonal expansion index for each public chain from normalized within-repertoire ranks of inferred template counts. Generation probabilities in a later analysis came from a VDJ recombination model fitted to out-of-frame rearrangements, and those results were checked against IGoR. In a later analysis, hypergeometric tests were used to score TCR-TCR, TCR-HLA and TCR-CMV co-occurrence, with a repertoire-size bias correction applied to TCR pairs. False discovery rates were estimated in a later analysis by permuting HLA or CMV assignments 20 times. In a later analysis, co-occurring TCRs were grouped with DBSCAN, and TCRdist sequence similarity was added when clustering was performed within HLA-allele-positive subsets. For co-occurrence clustering, repertoires with fewer than 30,000 or more than 120,000 public chains were excluded, along with roughly 5 repertoires with anomalous nucleotide sharing. TCRdb stores this immuneACCESS table with in-frame sequences only. Part of the clones is absent; in the studies checked, under half of the shortfall reflects unresolved V genes, and no reason is known for the rest. The DNA was the basis for D and trimming; V, J and clone size are from that table. Recorded for this sample are around 150,000 clones; 84% of them occurred a single time. Jointly, the top ten make up 1.5% to 2% of the sample.

In total, 666 healthy bone marrow donors made up the cohort. All cohort members were sampled while nominally healthy, although unrecorded immune exposures were likely present. The donor was CMV seronegative and was included in the group of a few hundred seronegative cohort members. A peripheral blood sample was collected from each donor, and TCR beta sequencing was performed on peripheral blood mononuclear cells. Genomic DNA was extracted from the blood cell samples with the Qiagen DNeasy Blood Extraction Kit. Note on this clone: The antigen it recognizes is unknown. Qualities for individual bases were not recorded, and no much larger clone is one base off.

The sequence was obtained from a young man in good health and CMV-seronegative. The source material was PBMCs.

Read as DNA, the sequence is TGCGCCAGCAGCTTTGGACTAGCGGGAGACACAGATACGCAGTATTTT. It is translated as CASSFGLAGDTDTQYF. The chain was built from TRBV5-1 and TRBJ2-3; a stretch of 13 junction bases matches TRBD2. The CDR3 covers 16 residues, taking in both the cysteine and the phenylalanine. The only DNA kept is the CDR3, 48 bases in frame from the first base. CDR1 and CDR2 are drawn from the germline V gene: SGHRS, YFSETQ. For this chain, trimming is 2 bases at the V end and 2 bases at the J end, and the number of junction bases without a gene match is 2.